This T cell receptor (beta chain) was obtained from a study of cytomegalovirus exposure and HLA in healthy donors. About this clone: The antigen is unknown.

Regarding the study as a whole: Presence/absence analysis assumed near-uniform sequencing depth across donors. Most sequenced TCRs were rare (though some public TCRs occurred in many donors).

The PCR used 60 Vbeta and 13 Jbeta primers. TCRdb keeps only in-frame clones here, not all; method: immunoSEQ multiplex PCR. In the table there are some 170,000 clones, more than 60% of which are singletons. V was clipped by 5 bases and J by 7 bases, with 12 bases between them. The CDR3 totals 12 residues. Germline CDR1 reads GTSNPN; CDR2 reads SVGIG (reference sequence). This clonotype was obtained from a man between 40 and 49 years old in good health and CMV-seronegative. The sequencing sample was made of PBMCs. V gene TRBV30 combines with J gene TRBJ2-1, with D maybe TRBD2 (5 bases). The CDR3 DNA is TGTGCCTGGGAGGGCAGCCCAAATGAGCAGTTCTTC. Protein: CAWEGSPNEQFF.